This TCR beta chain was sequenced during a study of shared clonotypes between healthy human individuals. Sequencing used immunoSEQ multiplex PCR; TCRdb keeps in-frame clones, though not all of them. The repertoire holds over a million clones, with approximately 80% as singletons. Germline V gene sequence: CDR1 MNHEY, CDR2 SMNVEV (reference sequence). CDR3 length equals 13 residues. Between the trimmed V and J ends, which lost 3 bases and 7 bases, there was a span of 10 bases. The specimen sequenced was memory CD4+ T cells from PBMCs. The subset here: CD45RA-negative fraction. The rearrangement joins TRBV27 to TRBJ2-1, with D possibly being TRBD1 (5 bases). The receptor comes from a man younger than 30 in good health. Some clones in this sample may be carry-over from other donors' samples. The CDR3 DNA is TGTGCCAGCAGTTTTCAAGGGGTTAATGAGCAGTTCTTC. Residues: CASSFQGVNEQFF.